The rows below give T cell receptor beta chains drawn from one sample of a study of vaccination and CD4 T cells after COVID-19. Their cognate antigens are unknown. MiXCR, applied by TCRdb to the PCR reads, yields one record per CDR3 protein. The sample yields around 17,000 distinct CDR3 sequences, under 40% seen once. Sequencing used cultured CD4+ T cells from blood. The receptors come from a human donor with COVID-19. Both conserved end residues are part of each CDR3. A D gene is named only where the DNA matches it firmly. For some rows the clone size is stated as once, few or many, or as a class when expanded; others skip it.

CDR3 protein: CASSGAGQGEDEQYF
CDR3 DNA: TGTGCCAGTAGTGGAGCGGGACAGGGGGAAGACGAGCAGTACTTC
CDR3 length: 15
clone size: NA
J gene: TRBJ2-7
V gene: TRBV19
D gene: TRBD1

CDR3 protein: CASSSLAGYEQYF
CDR3 DNA: TGTGCCAGCAGTTCGCTAGCGGGCTACGAGCAGTACTTC
CDR3 length: 13
clone size: NA
J gene: TRBJ2-7
V gene: TRBV27
D gene: TRBD2

CDR3 protein: CASSPAGGSSYEQYF
CDR3 DNA: TGTGCCAGCAGCCCAGCGGGGGGGAGCTCCTACGAGCAGTACTTC
CDR3 length: 15
clone size: few
J gene: TRBJ2-7
V gene: TRBV11-2
D gene: TRBD2

CDR3 protein: CATSDLGQGGDTQYF
CDR3 DNA: TGTGCCACCAGTGATTTAGGGCAGGGAGGGGATACGCAGTATTTT
CDR3 length: 15
clone size: few
J gene: TRBJ2-3
V gene: TRBV24-1
D gene: TRBD2

CDR3 protein: CASSRTGNSGNTIYF
CDR3 DNA: TGTGCCAGCAGCAGAACGGGGAACTCTGGAAACACCATATATTTT
CDR3 length: 15
clone size: NA
J gene: TRBJ1-3
V gene: TRBV11-1
D gene: NA

CDR3 protein: CASSDRWEQYF
CDR3 DNA: TGTGCCAGCAGTGATCGTTGGGAGCAGTACTTC
CDR3 length: 11
clone size: NA
J gene: TRBJ2-7
V gene: TRBV6-1
D gene: NA

CDR3 protein: CATSDLGLPDTQYF
CDR3 DNA: TGTGCCACCAGTGATTTGGGATTACCCGATACGCAGTATTTT
CDR3 length: 14
clone size: NA
J gene: TRBJ2-3
V gene: TRBV24-1
D gene: NA

CDR3 protein: CASSEDLGQIYGYTF
CDR3 DNA: TGTGCCAGCAGTGAGGACTTAGGACAGATCTATGGCTACACCTTC
CDR3 length: 15
clone size: few
J gene: TRBJ1-2
V gene: TRBV6-1
D gene: NA

CDR3 protein: CASTPSEHNEQFF
CDR3 DNA: TGTGCCAGCACCCCGTCAGAACACAATGAGCAGTTCTTC
CDR3 length: 13
clone size: NA
J gene: TRBJ2-1
V gene: TRBV12-3/TRBV12-4
D gene: NA

CDR3 protein: CASSLADSQPQHF
CDR3 DNA: TGTGCCAGCAGCTTAGCGGACAGTCAGCCCCAGCATTTT
CDR3 length: 13
clone size: NA
J gene: TRBJ1-5
V gene: TRBV7-2
D gene: NA

CDR3 protein: CSALGSTDTQYF
CDR3 DNA: TGCAGTGCGCTCGGTAGCACAGATACGCAGTATTTT
CDR3 length: 12
clone size: few
J gene: TRBJ2-3
V gene: TRBV20-1
D gene: NA

CDR3 protein: CSARGSKNQPQHF
CDR3 DNA: TGCAGTGCTAGGGGGTCGAAGAATCAGCCCCAGCATTTT
CDR3 length: 13
clone size: few
J gene: TRBJ1-5
V gene: TRBV20-1
D gene: NA

CDR3 protein: CASSLEAGRETQYF
CDR3 DNA: TGCGCCAGCAGCTTGGAGGCAGGGAGAGAGACCCAGTACTTC
CDR3 length: 14
clone size: few
J gene: TRBJ2-5
V gene: TRBV5-1
D gene: NA

CDR3 protein: CASSSQRSETQYF
CDR3 DNA: TGTGCCAGCAGCTCCCAGCGGTCGGAGACCCAGTACTTC
CDR3 length: 13
clone size: NA
J gene: TRBJ2-5
V gene: TRBV11-3
D gene: NA

CDR3 protein: CASSPRPSGTDTQYF
CDR3 DNA: TGTGCCAGCAGCCCACGCCCTAGCGGCACAGATACGCAGTATTTT
CDR3 length: 15
clone size: few
J gene: TRBJ2-3
V gene: TRBV7-2
D gene: NA

CDR3 protein: CSVEEPGRVRTQYF
CDR3 DNA: TGCAGCGTTGAGGAACCGGGACGAGTGAGAACCCAGTACTTC
CDR3 length: 14
clone size: NA
J gene: TRBJ2-5
V gene: TRBV29-1
D gene: NA

CDR3 protein: CSASAGSPTEAFF
CDR3 DNA: TGCAGTGCTAGTGCAGGGAGCCCCACTGAAGCTTTCTTT
CDR3 length: 13
clone size: few
J gene: TRBJ1-1
V gene: TRBV20-1
D gene: NA

CDR3 protein: CASSQAGVSQPQHF
CDR3 DNA: TGTGCCAGCAGCCAGGCAGGGGTCAGTCAGCCCCAGCATTTT
CDR3 length: 14
clone size: NA
J gene: TRBJ1-5
V gene: TRBV4-2
D gene: NA

CDR3 protein: CASSPQGGGLNEQFF
CDR3 DNA: TGTGCCAGCAGCCCCCAGGGGGGGGGCCTAAATGAGCAGTTCTTC
CDR3 length: 15
clone size: NA
J gene: TRBJ2-1
V gene: TRBV7-2
D gene: NA

CDR3 protein: CAWRHRTGWNTEAFF
CDR3 DNA: TGTGCCTGGAGACACAGGACAGGGTGGAACACTGAAGCTTTCTTT
CDR3 length: 15
clone size: few
J gene: TRBJ1-1
V gene: TRBV30
D gene: TRBD1

CDR3 protein: CASSESSVGKNIQYF
CDR3 DNA: TGTGCCAGCAGTGAAAGTTCGGTGGGCAAAAACATTCAGTACTTC
CDR3 length: 15
clone size: NA
J gene: TRBJ2-4
V gene: TRBV6-1
D gene: NA

CDR3 protein: CSARDFNKGSYEQYF
CDR3 DNA: TGCAGTGCTAGAGATTTTAACAAAGGGTCCTACGAGCAGTACTTC
CDR3 length: 15
clone size: NA
J gene: TRBJ2-7
V gene: TRBV20-1
D gene: NA

CDR3 protein: CASSQERLPDYEQYF
CDR3 DNA: TGTGCCAGCAGCCAAGAAAGATTACCTGACTACGAGCAGTACTTC
CDR3 length: 15
clone size: NA
J gene: TRBJ2-7
V gene: TRBV4-2
D gene: NA

CDR3 protein: CSIGGKLLNEQFF
CDR3 DNA: TGCAGTATAGGGGGTAAACTACTCAATGAGCAGTTCTTC
CDR3 length: 13
clone size: once
J gene: TRBJ2-1
V gene: TRBV20-1
D gene: NA

CDR3 protein: CASRRGTTKETQYF
CDR3 DNA: TGCGCCAGCCGGCGAGGGACTACGAAAGAGACCCAGTACTTC
CDR3 length: 14
clone size: few
J gene: TRBJ2-5
V gene: TRBV10-1
D gene: TRBD2

CDR3 protein: CASSPSVNTEAFF
CDR3 DNA: TGTGCCAGCAGCCCCTCAGTGAACACTGAAGCTTTCTTT
CDR3 length: 13
clone size: few
J gene: TRBJ1-1
V gene: TRBV12-3/TRBV12-4
D gene: NA

CDR3 protein: CASGWGSQSMNTEAFF
CDR3 DNA: TGTGCTAGTGGTTGGGGGTCCCAATCTATGAACACTGAAGCTTTCTTT
CDR3 length: 16
clone size: NA
J gene: TRBJ1-1
V gene: TRBV12-5
D gene: NA